Listed below are T cell receptor beta chains from one sample, sequenced in a study of T cell responses to AZD1222 COVID-19 vaccine. The repertoire was sequenced with immunoSEQ multiplex PCR; TCRdb's copy has only in-frame clones and lacks some. The sample lists approximately 80,000 clones; roughly 90% were seen once. Sample: peripheral blood, taken on day 0 of MenACWY control vaccination. These receptors were collected from an adult in good health. CDR3s include the opening cysteine and the closing phenylalanine or tryptophan. D genes are given only for firm matches. The listing skips clone size in some rows; elsewhere it reads once, few, many or a size class.

>.|TRBJ1-1|TRBV29-1|.
CSVFFHGLEAFF
TGCAGCGTTTTCTTCCACGGCCTTGAAGCTTTCTTT
>once|TRBJ1-1|TRBV19|TRBD1
CASQRQGMDTEAFF
TGTGCCAGTCAGCGACAGGGTATGGACACTGAAGCTTTCTTT
>.|TRBJ1-6|TRBV3-1/TRBV3-2|TRBD1
CASSPGGHSNSPLHF
TGTGCCAGCAGCCCAGGGGGACATTCGAATTCACCCCTCCACTTT
>.|TRBJ1-5|TRBV28|.
CAIRGSNQPQHF
TGTGCCATAAGGGGGAGCAATCAGCCCCAGCATTTT
>.|TRBJ2-7|TRBV6-6|.
CASSLGSYEQYF
TGTGCCAGCAGTTTAGGGTCGTACGAGCAGTACTTC
>.|TRBJ1-6|TRBV7-8|.
CASSLAGNNSPLHF
TGTGCCAGCAGCTTAGCTGGAAATAATTCACCCCTCCACTTT
>.|TRBJ1-6|TRBV4-2|TRBD1
CASSLIGGGGQSPLHF
TGTGCCAGCAGCCTCATCGGGGGAGGGGGCCAATCACCCCTCCACTTT
>.|TRBJ2-1|TRBV7-9|TRBD2
CASSPPGGGPYNEQFF
TGTGCCAGCAGCCCACCCGGCGGGGGTCCCTACAATGAGCAGTTCTTC
>.|TRBJ2-7|TRBV2|.
CASSEGYEQYF
TGTGCCAGTTCTGAGGGCTACGAGCAGTACTTC
>.|TRBJ2-5|TRBV12-3/TRBV12-4|.
CASSFDLEETQYF
TGTGCCAGCAGTTTTGACCTGGAAGAGACCCAGTACTTC
>once|TRBJ2-5|TRBV5-1|TRBD2
CASSGGLQETQYF
TGCGCCAGCAGCGGGGGACTACAAGAGACCCAGTACTTC
>.|TRBJ1-1|TRBV30|TRBD1
CAWSIKTGEITEAFF
TGTGCCTGGAGTATAAAGACAGGGGAAATAACTGAAGCTTTCTTT
>.|TRBJ2-7|TRBV5-4|TRBD1
CASSLGGQGAYEQYF
TGTGCCAGCAGCTTGGGGGGACAGGGGGCCTACGAGCAGTACTTC
>.|TRBJ1-2|TRBV9|.
CASSVGLGYTF
TGTGCCAGCAGCGTAGGCCTTGGCTACACCTTC
>.|TRBJ1-2|TRBV3-1/TRBV3-2|.
CASSISRHGYTF
TGTGCCAGCAGCATAAGCAGGCATGGCTACACCTTC
>.|TRBJ1-4|TRBV4-3|.
CASSQVGTWEKLFF
TGCGCCAGCAGCCAAGTAGGGACCTGGGAAAAACTGTTTTTT
>.|TRBJ1-4|TRBV11-3|.
CASSRGTNEKLFF
TGTGCCAGCAGCCGGGGGACTAATGAAAAACTGTTTTTT
>.|TRBJ1-2|TRBV30|.
CAWKQEDRDYGYTF
TGTGCCTGGAAGCAGGAGGACCGAGACTATGGCTACACCTTC
>.|TRBJ1-1|TRBV24-1|.
CATSDSGNGVAFF
TGTGCCACCAGTGATTCGGGGAACGGGGTAGCTTTCTTT
>.|TRBJ1-1|TRBV6-2/TRBV6-3|.
CASSYNGVSPPAFF
TGTGCCAGCAGTTACAATGGCGTCAGCCCCCCAGCTTTCTTT
>.|TRBJ2-7|TRBV19|.
CASSIDGTSAYEQYF
TGTGCCAGTAGTATAGATGGCACTTCCGCCTACGAGCAGTACTTC
>once|TRBJ2-7|TRBV12-5|.
CASDWTPIFYEQYF
TGTGCTAGTGACTGGACTCCGATCTTCTACGAGCAGTACTTC
>.|TRBJ1-1|TRBV3-1/TRBV3-2|.
CASSPHPGANTEAFF
TGTGCCAGCAGCCCCCACCCAGGGGCGAACACTGAAGCTTTCTTT
>.|TRBJ2-7|TRBV5-6|TRBD1
CASSPRTGGIYEQYF
TGTGCCAGCAGCCCAAGGACAGGGGGCATCTACGAGCAGTACTTC
>once|TRBJ2-2|TRBV15|TRBD1
CAVGPGGTGELFF
TGTGCCGTAGGCCCAGGGGGCACCGGGGAGCTGTTTTTT
>.|TRBJ1-1|TRBV14|.
CASSFGGGGTEAFF
TGTGCCAGCAGCTTCGGAGGAGGCGGCACTGAAGCTTTCTTT
>.|TRBJ1-1|TRBV18|.
CASSQQGDTEAFF
TGTGCCAGCTCTCAACAGGGTGACACTGAAGCTTTCTTT